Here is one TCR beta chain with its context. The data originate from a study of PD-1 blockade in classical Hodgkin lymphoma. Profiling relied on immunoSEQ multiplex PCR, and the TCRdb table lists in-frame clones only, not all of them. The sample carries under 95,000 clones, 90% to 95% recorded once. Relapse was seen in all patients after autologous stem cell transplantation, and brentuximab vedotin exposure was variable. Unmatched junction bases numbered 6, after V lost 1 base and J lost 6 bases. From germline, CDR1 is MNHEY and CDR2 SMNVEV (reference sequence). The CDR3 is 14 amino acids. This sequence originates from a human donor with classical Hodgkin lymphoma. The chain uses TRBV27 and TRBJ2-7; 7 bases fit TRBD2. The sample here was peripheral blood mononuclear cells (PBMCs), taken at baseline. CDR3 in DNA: TGTGCCAGCAGTTTATTAGGCAGGGAGGGCGAGCAGTACTTC. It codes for CASSLLGREGEQYF.